This T cell receptor beta chain was profiled in a study of shared clonotypes between healthy human individuals. This clone was seen just once. Its antigen is not identified. Findings of the study overall: Naive subsets typically showed greater estimated richness than memory subsets.

The naive CD8 subset, CD45RO-negative cells positively selected for CCR7, excluded terminally differentiated effector memory CD45RA+ cells. The V end lost 6 bases, the J end lost 7 bases, and 14 bases lay between the germline ends. The CDR3 runs to 13 residues. Germline V lookup: CDR1 SGHKS, CDR2 YYEKEE (reference sequence). The table came from immunoSEQ multiplex PCR; TCRdb's copy has only in-frame clones and leaves some out. The sample holds fewer than 850,000 clones, approximately 96% seen once. The sequencing input was naive CD8+ T cells sorted from blood. This clonotype originated in a man under 40 in good health. The genes are TRBV5-5 and TRBJ2-1; D is uncertain. CDR3 DNA sequence: TGTGCCAGCAATTCCCCCTCCCCAAATGAGCAGTTCTTC. It codes for CASNSPSPNEQFF.